These T cell receptor beta chains were read from a single sample in a study of shared clonotypes between healthy human individuals. TCRdb's copy holds only in-frame clones and misses some; the assay was immunoSEQ multiplex PCR. The sample shows hundreds of thousands of clones, 96% of them seen only once. The sample taken for sequencing was naive CD8+ T cells sorted from blood. All receptors come from a man aged 30 to 39 in good health. Each CDR3 is given with its conserved first and last residue. Each record gives: clone size, J gene, D gene, V gene, CDR3 protein, CDR3 DNA. A D gene is named only where the DNA matches it firmly. Rows give clone size only sometimes, using once, few, many, or a class for an expanded clone.

>-|TRBJ2-1|TRBD2|TRBV29-1
CSVVLAGNNEQFF
TGCAGCGTTGTTCTAGCGGGCAACAATGAGCAGTTCTTC
>-|TRBJ2-1|-|TRBV20-1
CSASVNEQFF
TGCAGCGCCTCAGTAAATGAGCAGTTCTTC
>-|TRBJ2-7|TRBD2|TRBV7-9
CASGWASGSLVEQYF
TGTGCCAGCGGCTGGGCCAGCGGGAGTTTAGTGGAGCAGTACTTC
>-|TRBJ2-3|TRBD1|TRBV5-1
CASSPLGTGPTDTQYF
TGCGCCAGCAGCCCCCTAGGGACAGGGCCCACAGATACGCAGTATTTT
>-|TRBJ1-2|-|TRBV7-9
CASSSTRIMGYTF
TGTGCCAGCAGCTCAACCAGGATAATGGGCTACACCTTC
>-|TRBJ2-1|-|TRBV4-3
CASSQSVMGIGDNEQFF
TGCGCCAGCAGCCAATCGGTAATGGGCATCGGCGACAATGAGCAGTTCTTC
>-|TRBJ1-4|-|TRBV9
CASSVGGSTNEKLFF
TGTGCCAGCAGCGTAGGCGGATCAACTAATGAAAAACTGTTTTTT
>-|TRBJ2-2|-|TRBV9
CASSPTLAVRPNTGELFF
TGTGCCAGCAGCCCTACTTTAGCGGTCAGACCGAACACCGGGGAGCTGTTTTTT
>-|TRBJ1-5|TRBD1|TRBV7-9
CASSLENRGSENQPQHF
TGTGCCAGCAGCTTAGAGAACAGGGGGAGCGAGAATCAGCCCCAGCATTTT
>-|TRBJ2-3|-|TRBV11-3
CASSLVVGPTDTQYF
TGTGCCAGCAGCTTAGTTGTTGGGCCCACAGATACGCAGTATTTT
>-|TRBJ2-2|-|TRBV7-3
CASSGLGGVNTGELFF
TGTGCCAGCAGCGGACTTGGGGGAGTTAACACCGGGGAGCTGTTTTTT
>-|TRBJ1-2|-|TRBV2
CASSEAPLRAPGYTF
TGTGCCAGCAGTGAAGCACCCTTGCGGGCGCCTGGCTACACCTTC
>-|TRBJ2-7|TRBD1|TRBV7-9
CASAAGGLRSYEQYF
TGTGCCAGCGCAGCAGGGGGTTTGAGGTCCTACGAGCAGTACTTC
>-|TRBJ1-2|-|TRBV25-1
CASSASPNYGYTF
TGTGCCAGCAGTGCTTCTCCTAACTATGGCTACACCTTC
>-|TRBJ1-4|-|TRBV10-1
CASSDGNEKLFF
TGCGCCAGCAGTGACGGGAATGAAAAACTGTTTTTT
>-|TRBJ2-3|-|TRBV19
CASSPGPWDDLADTQYF
TGTGCCAGTAGTCCGGGACCCTGGGACGATCTCGCAGATACGCAGTATTTT
>-|TRBJ1-2|-|TRBV5-6
CASSPAGTMNYGYTF
TGTGCCAGCAGCCCTGCAGGGACGATGAACTATGGCTACACCTTC
>-|TRBJ2-2|TRBD1|TRBV18
CASSGQGALINTGELFF
TGTGCCAGCTCAGGACAGGGGGCCCTCATTAACACCGGGGAGCTGTTTTTT
>once|TRBJ1-5|-|TRBV27
CASSLTEDSNQPQHF
TGTGCCAGCAGTCTGACGGAAGATAGCAATCAGCCCCAGCATTTT
>-|TRBJ2-7|TRBD2|TRBV6-6
CASSYGGDSYEQYF
TGTGCCAGCAGTTACGGGGGGGACTCCTACGAGCAGTACTTC
>-|TRBJ2-7|-|TRBV29-1
CSARDNSYEQYF
TGCAGCGCCCGGGACAATTCCTACGAGCAGTACTTC
>-|TRBJ2-1|TRBD2|TRBV2
CASIPSGVWGGYNEQFF
TGTGCCAGCATTCCTAGCGGGGTGTGGGGTGGCTACAATGAGCAGTTCTTC
>-|TRBJ1-5|-|TRBV4-1
CASSQERGNQPQHF
TGCGCCAGCAGCCAAGAGAGGGGGAATCAGCCCCAGCATTTT
>-|TRBJ2-7|TRBD1|TRBV2
CASSEGDRGYEQYF
TGTGCCAGCAGTGAAGGGGACAGGGGCTACGAGCAGTACTTC
>once|TRBJ2-7|TRBD1|TRBV9
CASSASGTGFSYEQYF
TGTGCCAGCAGCGCATCCGGGACAGGGTTCTCCTACGAGCAGTACTTC
>few|TRBJ2-1|-|TRBV5-5
CASSLNEQFF
TGTGCCAGCAGCTTGAATGAGCAGTTCTTC
>-|TRBJ2-1|TRBD1|TRBV11-3
CAITRGGDSYNEQFF
TGTGCCATCACGAGAGGGGGCGACTCCTACAATGAGCAGTTCTTC
>-|TRBJ2-3|TRBD1|TRBV11-2
CASSSRGQTDTQYF
TGTGCCAGCAGTTCCAGGGGGCAGACAGATACGCAGTATTTT
>-|TRBJ2-2|-|TRBV27
CASLVDGELFF
TGTGCCAGCCTTGTTGACGGGGAGCTGTTTTTT
>-|TRBJ1-5|-|TRBV5-1
CASSRGPLSNQPQHF
TGCGCCAGCAGCCGCGGTCCCCTTAGCAATCAGCCCCAGCATTTT
>-|TRBJ1-2|-|TRBV6-1
CASSEAGQLLLYYGYTF
TGTGCCAGCAGTGAAGCAGGACAGCTCCTGCTCTACTATGGCTACACCTTC
>-|TRBJ2-2|-|TRBV28
CASTSGSATGELFF
TGTGCCAGCACGAGTGGGTCAGCTACCGGGGAGCTGTTTTTT
>-|TRBJ2-2|-|TRBV13
CASSLLLAGELFF
TGTGCCAGCAGCTTACTACTCGCCGGGGAGCTGTTTTTT
>-|TRBJ2-4|TRBD1|TRBV27
CASSSGTGGGNIQYF
TGTGCCAGCAGTTCTGGGACAGGCGGCGGAAACATTCAGTACTTC
>-|TRBJ2-3|-|TRBV10-3
CAISVGGGSTDTQYF
TGTGCCATCAGTGTAGGGGGAGGGAGCACAGATACGCAGTATTTT
>-|TRBJ2-4|-|TRBV9
CASSVGGETKNIQYF
TGTGCCAGCAGCGTAGGTGGTGAGACCAAAAACATTCAGTACTTC
>-|TRBJ2-7|-|TRBV19
CASSLSLSYEQYF
TGTGCCAGTAGTCTTTCTCTTTCCTACGAGCAGTACTTC
>-|TRBJ1-3|-|TRBV5-4
CASSYGNTIYF
TGTGCCAGCAGCTATGGAAACACCATATATTTT
>-|TRBJ2-7|-|TRBV27
CASSLWSGLPYEQYF
TGTGCCAGCAGTTTATGGTCGGGGCTACCCTACGAGCAGTACTTC
>-|TRBJ2-4|-|TRBV4-1
CASSQDPVGKNIQYF
TGCGCCAGCAGCCAAGATCCGGTCGGCAAAAACATTCAGTACTTC
>-|TRBJ2-5|TRBD2|TRBV5-1
CASSPSRASGETQYF
TGCGCCAGCAGCCCCTCTCGGGCTAGCGGAGAGACCCAGTACTTC
>-|TRBJ2-7|-|TRBV28
CASSSSPRVLGYEQYF
TGTGCCAGCAGTTCCTCCCCCCGGGTCTTGGGTTACGAGCAGTACTTC
>-|TRBJ1-5|TRBD1|TRBV4-1
CASRGTGTNQPQHF
TGCGCCAGCAGAGGGACAGGTACAAATCAGCCCCAGCATTTT
>-|TRBJ2-1|TRBD2|TRBV14
CASSQLADSYNEQFF
TGTGCCAGCAGCCAACTAGCGGATTCCTACAATGAGCAGTTCTTC
>-|TRBJ2-7|-|TRBV7-9
CASSATTLEQYF
TGTGCCAGCAGCGCTACTACCTTGGAGCAGTACTTC
>-|TRBJ2-1|-|TRBV6-1
CASEGRVGYNEQFF
TGTGCCAGTGAGGGCAGGGTCGGCTACAATGAGCAGTTCTTC
>-|TRBJ2-2|TRBD1|TRBV18
CASSSYVPGQAGELFF
TGTGCCAGCTCATCTTATGTCCCGGGACAGGCCGGGGAGCTGTTTTTT
>-|TRBJ2-7|-|TRBV20-1
CSAPGRHEQYF
TGCAGTGCCCCAGGGAGGCACGAGCAGTACTTC